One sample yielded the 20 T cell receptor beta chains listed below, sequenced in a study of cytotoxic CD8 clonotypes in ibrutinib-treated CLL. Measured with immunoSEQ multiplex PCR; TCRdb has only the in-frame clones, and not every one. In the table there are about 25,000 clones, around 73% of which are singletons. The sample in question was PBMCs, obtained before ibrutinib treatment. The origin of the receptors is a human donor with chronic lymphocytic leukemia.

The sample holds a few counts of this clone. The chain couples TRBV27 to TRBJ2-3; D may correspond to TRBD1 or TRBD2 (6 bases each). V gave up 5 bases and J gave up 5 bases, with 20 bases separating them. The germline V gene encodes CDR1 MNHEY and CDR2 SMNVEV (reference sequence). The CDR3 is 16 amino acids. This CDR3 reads CASSLARGKGEDTQYF. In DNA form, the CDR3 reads TGTGCCAGCAGTCTCGCTCGGGGGAAGGGGGAAGATACGCAGTATTTT.

CDR3 in DNA: TGTGCCAGTAGTATACAGGGCCCCTATGGCTACACCTTC. Protein: CASSIQGPYGYTF. The chain has TRBV19 and TRBJ1-2; a possible D gene is TRBD1 (5 bases). This CDR3 has 13 amino acids. V dropped 2 bases and J dropped 4 bases, with 8 bases sitting between them. The germline gives CDR1 LNHDA, CDR2 SQIVND (reference sequence).

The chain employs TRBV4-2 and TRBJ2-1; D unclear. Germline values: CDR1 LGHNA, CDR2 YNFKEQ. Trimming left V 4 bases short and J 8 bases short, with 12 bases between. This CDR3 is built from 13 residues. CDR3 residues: CASSPDASDEQFF. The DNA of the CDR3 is TGTGCCAGCAGCCCGGATGCCTCTGATGAGCAGTTCTTC.

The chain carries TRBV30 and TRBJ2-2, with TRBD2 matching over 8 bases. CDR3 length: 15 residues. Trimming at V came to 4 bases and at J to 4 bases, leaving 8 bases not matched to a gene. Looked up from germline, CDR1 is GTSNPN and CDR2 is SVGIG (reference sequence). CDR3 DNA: TGTGCCTGGAAGGAGAGCGGGAGTCGCACCGGGGAGCTGTTTTTT. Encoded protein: CAWKESGSRTGELFF. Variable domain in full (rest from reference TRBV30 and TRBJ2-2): SQTIHQWPATLVQPVGSPLSLECTVEGTSNPNLYWYRQAAGRGLQLLFYSVGIGQISSEVPQNLSASRPQDRQFILSSKKLLLSDSGFYLCAWKESGSRTGELFFGEGSRLTVL.

Here the CDR3 DNA reads TGTGCCAGCAGTTTTAGCGGGAGTAGCTACGAGCAGTACTTC. Amino acids: CASSFSGSSYEQYF. This chain uses TRBV2 with TRBJ2-7, with 9 positions matching TRBD2. This CDR3 region has 14 residues. CDR1 and CDR2 (germline): SNHLY, FYNNEI. The V gene end was trimmed by 5 bases and the J gene end by 3 bases; junction bases not matched to a gene: 5.

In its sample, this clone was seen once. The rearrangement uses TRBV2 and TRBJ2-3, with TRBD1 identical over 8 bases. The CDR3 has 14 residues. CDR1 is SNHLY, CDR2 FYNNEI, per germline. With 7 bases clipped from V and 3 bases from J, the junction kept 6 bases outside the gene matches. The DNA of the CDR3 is TGTGCCAGCACGAGGACAGGGTCAACAGATACGCAGTATTTT. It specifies CASTRTGSTDTQYF.

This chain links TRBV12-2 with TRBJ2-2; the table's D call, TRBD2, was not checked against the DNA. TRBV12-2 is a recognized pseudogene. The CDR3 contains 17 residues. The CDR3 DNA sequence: TGTGCAAGTCGCTTAGGGGCTAGCGGGAAAGTGGCCGGGGAGCTGTTTTTT. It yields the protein CASRLGASGKVAGELFF.

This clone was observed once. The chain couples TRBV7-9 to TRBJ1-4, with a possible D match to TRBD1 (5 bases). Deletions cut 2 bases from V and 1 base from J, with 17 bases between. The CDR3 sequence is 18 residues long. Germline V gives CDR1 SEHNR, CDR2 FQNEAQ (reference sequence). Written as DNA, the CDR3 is TGTGCCAGCAGCTTAAGTTGGGCAGGGAGGGGAACTAATGAAAAACTGTTTTTT. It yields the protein CASSLSWAGRGTNEKLFF.

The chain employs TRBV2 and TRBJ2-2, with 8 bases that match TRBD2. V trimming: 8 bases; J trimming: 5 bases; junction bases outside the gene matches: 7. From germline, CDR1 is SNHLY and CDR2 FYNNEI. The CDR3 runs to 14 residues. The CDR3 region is CASGQREMTGELFF. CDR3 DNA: TGTGCCAGCGGTCAGCGGGAGATGACCGGGGAGCTGTTTTTT. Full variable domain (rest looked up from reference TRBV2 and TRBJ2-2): EPEVTQTPSHQVTQMGQEVILRCVPISNHLYFYWYRQILGQKVEFLVSFYNNEISEKSEIFDDQFSVERPDGSNFTLKIRSTKLEDSAMYFCASGQREMTGELFFGEGSRLTVL.

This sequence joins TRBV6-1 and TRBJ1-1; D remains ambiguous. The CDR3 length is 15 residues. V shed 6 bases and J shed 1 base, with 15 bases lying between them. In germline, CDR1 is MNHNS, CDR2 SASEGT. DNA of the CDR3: TGTGCCAGCAGCAAACGGGAGTCAGCGAACACTGAAGCTTTCTTT. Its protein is CASSKRESANTEAFF.

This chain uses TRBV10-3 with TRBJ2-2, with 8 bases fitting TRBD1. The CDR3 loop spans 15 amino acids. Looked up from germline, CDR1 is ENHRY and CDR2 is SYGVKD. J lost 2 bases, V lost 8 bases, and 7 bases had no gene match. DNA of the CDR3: TGTGCCATCGCCCAGGGGGCTTCAAACACCGGGGAGCTGTTTTTT. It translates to CAIAQGASNTGELFF.

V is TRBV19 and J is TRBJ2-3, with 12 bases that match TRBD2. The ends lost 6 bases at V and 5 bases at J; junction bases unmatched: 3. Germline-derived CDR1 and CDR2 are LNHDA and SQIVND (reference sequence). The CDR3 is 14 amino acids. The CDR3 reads CASRVGLAGDTQYF. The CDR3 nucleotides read TGTGCCAGTAGGGTGGGACTAGCGGGAGATACGCAGTATTTT. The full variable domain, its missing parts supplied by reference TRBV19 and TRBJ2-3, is DGGITQSPKYLFRKEGQNVTLSCEQNLNHDAMYWYRQDPGQGLRLIYYSQIVNDFQKGDIAEGYSVSREKKESFPLTVTSAQKNPTAFYLCASRVGLAGDTQYFGPGTRLTVL.

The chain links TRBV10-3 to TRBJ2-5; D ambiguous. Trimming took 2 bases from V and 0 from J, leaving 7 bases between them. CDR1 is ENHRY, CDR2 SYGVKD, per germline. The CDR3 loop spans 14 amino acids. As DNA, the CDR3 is TGTGCCATCAGTGAGGCCTCTAACCAAGAGACCCAGTACTTC. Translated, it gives CAISEASNQETQYF.

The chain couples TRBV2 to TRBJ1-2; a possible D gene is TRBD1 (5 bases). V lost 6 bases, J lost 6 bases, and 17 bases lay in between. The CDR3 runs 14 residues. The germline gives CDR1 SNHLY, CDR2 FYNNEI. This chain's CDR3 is CASSGLGEGNGYTF. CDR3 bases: TGTGCCAGCAGCGGGCTGGGGGAAGGGAATGGCTACACCTTC.

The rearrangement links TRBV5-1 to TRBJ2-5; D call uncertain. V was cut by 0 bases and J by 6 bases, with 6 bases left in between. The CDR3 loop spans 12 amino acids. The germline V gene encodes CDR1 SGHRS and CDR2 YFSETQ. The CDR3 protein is CASSLAGKTQYF. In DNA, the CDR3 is TGCGCCAGCAGCTTGGCCGGAAAGACCCAGTACTTC.

CDR3 nucleotides: TGCGCCAGCAGCCAAGCCCTAGGCGAGCAGTACTTC. Amino acids: CASSQALGEQYF. The rearrangement joins TRBV4-1 to TRBJ2-7; D remains ambiguous. Germline loops: CDR1 MGHRA, CDR2 YSYEKL. The V end lost 1 base, the J end lost 6 bases, and 7 bases lay between the germline ends. CDR3 size: 12 residues.

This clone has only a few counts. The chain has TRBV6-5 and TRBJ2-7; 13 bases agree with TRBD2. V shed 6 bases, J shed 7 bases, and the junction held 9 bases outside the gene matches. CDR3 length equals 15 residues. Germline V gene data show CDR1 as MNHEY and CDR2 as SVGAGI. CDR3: CASSRPGLAGEEQYF. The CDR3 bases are TGTGCCAGCAGCCGACCCGGACTAGCGGGAGAGGAGCAGTACTTC.

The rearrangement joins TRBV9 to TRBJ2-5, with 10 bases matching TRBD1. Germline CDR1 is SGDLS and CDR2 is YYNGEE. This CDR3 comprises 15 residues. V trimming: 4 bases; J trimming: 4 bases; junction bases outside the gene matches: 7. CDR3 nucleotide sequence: TGTGCCAGCAGCACGACAGGGGGCGGGGGAGAGACCCAGTACTTC. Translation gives CASSTTGGGGETQYF.

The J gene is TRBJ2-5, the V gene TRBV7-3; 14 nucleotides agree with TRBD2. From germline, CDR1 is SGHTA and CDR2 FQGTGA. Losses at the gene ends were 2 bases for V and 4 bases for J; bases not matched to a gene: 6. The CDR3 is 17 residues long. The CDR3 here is CASSLGGLAGGSETQYF. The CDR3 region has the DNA TGTGCCAGCAGCTTAGGCGGACTAGCGGGAGGTTCAGAGACCCAGTACTTC. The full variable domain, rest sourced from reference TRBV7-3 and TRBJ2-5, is GAGVSQTPSNKVTEKGKYVELRCDPISGHTALYWYRQSLGQGPEFLIYFQGTGAADDSGLPNDRFFAVRPEGSVSTLKIQRTERGDSAVYLCASSLGGLAGGSETQYFGPGTRLLVL.

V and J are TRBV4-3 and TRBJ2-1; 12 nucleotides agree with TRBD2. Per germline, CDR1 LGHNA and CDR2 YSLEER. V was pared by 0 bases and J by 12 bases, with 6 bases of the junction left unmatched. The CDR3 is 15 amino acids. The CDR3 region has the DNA TGCGCCAGCAGCCAAGAAAGACTAGCGGGGGCCAGGCAGTTCTTC. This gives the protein CASSQERLAGARQFF.